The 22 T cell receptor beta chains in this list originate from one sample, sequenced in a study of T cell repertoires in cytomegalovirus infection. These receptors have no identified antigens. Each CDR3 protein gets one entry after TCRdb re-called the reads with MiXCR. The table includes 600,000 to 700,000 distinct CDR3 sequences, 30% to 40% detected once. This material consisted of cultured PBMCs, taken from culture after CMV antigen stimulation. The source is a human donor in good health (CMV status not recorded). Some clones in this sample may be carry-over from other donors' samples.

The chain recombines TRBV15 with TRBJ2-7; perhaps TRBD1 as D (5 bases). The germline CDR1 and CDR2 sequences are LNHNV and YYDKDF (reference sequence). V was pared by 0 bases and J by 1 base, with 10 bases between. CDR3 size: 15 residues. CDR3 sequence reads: CATSRDPQGSYEQYF. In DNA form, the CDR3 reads TGTGCCACCAGCAGAGATCCCCAGGGTTCCTACGAGCAGTACTTC.

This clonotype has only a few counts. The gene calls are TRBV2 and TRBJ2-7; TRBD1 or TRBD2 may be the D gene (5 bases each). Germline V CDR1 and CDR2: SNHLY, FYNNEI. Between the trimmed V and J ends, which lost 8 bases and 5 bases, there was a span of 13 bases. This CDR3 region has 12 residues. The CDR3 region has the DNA TGTGCCAGCCAGGGAGCTAGGGACGAGCAGTACTTC. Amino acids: CASQGARDEQYF.

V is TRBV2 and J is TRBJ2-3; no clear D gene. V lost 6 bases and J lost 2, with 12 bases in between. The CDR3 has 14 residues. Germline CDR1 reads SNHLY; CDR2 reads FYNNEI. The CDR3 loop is CASRKFMATDTQYF. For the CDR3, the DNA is TGTGCCAGCAGGAAGTTTATGGCCACAGATACGCAGTATTTT.

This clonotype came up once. The CDR3 spells CASSTGFRVFQGNESMNTEAFF. Here the CDR3 DNA reads TGTGCCAGTAGTACGGGGTTTCGGGTTTTTCAGGGGAACGAGTCGATGAACACTGAAGCTTTCTTT. The chain is built from TRBV19 and TRBJ1-1; a weak D match, TRBD1 (6 bases). Germline values: CDR1 LNHDA, CDR2 SQIVND (reference sequence). This CDR3 comprises 22 residues. V lost 4 bases and J lost 0, with 33 bases in between.

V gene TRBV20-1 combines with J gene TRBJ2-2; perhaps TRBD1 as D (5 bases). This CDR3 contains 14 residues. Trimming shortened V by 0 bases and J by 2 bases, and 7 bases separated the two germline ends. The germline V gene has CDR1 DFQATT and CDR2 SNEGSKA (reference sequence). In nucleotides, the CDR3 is TGCAGTGCTAGAGATCAGGGTAACACCGGGGAGCTGTTTTTT. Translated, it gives CSARDQGNTGELFF.

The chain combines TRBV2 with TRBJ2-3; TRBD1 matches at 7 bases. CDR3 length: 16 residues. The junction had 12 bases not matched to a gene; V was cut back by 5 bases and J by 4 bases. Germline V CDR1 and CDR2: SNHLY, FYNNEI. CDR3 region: CASSFQGVLVSDTQYF. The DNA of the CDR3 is TGTGCCAGCAGTTTTCAGGGGGTACTAGTTTCAGATACGCAGTATTTT.

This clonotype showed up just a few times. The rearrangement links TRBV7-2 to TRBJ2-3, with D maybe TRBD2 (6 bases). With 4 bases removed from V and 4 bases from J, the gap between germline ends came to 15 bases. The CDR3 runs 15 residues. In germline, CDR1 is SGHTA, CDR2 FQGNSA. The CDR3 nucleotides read TGTGCCAGCAGCTGGGAAGGAGGGTCCGCAGATACGCAGTATTTT. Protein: CASSWEGGSADTQYF.

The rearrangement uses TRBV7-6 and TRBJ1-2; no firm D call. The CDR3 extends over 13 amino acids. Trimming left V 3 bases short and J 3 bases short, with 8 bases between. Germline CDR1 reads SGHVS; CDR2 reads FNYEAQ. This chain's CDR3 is CASSLDPYYGYTF. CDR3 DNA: TGTGCCAGCAGCTTGGACCCATACTATGGCTACACCTTC.

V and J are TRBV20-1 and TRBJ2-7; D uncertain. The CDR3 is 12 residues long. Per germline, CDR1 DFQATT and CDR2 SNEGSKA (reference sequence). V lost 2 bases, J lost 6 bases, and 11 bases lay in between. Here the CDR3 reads CSARQDVREQYF. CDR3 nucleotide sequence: TGCAGTGCTAGACAAGACGTCCGCGAGCAGTACTTC.

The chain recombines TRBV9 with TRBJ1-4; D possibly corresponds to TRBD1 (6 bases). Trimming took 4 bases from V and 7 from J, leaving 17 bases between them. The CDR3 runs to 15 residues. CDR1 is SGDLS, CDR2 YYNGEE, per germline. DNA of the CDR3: TGTGCCAGCAGCCCGGGGGCCCTGAGGAGTGAAAAACTGTTTTTT. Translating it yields CASSPGALRSEKLFF. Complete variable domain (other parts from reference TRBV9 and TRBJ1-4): DSGVTQTPKHLITATGQRVTLRCSPRSGDLSVYWYQQSLDQGLQFLIQYYNGEERAKGNILERFSAQQFPDLHSELNLSSLELGDSALYFCASSPGALRSEKLFFGSGTQLSVL.

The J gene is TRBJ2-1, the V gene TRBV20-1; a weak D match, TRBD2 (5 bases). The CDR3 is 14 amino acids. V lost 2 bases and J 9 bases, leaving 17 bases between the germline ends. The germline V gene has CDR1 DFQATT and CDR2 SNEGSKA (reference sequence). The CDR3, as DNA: TGCAGTGCTAGAATGGTGGTAGCGATAGGTGAGCAGTTCTTC. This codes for CSARMVVAIGEQFF.

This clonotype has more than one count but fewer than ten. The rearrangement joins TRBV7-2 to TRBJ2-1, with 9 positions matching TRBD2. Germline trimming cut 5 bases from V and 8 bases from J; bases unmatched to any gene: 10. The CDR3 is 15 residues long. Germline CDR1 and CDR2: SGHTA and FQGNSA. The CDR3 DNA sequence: TGTGCCAGCAGCATCTCCGGGACTAGCTATGATGAGCAGTTCTTC. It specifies CASSISGTSYDEQFF.

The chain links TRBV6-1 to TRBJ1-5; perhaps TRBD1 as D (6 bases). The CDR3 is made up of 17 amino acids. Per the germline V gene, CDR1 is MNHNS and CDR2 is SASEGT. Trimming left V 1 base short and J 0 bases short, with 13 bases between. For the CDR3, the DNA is TGTGCCAGCAGTGAAGGGACAGCAATCTATAGCAATCAGCCCCAGCATTTT. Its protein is CASSEGTAIYSNQPQHF.

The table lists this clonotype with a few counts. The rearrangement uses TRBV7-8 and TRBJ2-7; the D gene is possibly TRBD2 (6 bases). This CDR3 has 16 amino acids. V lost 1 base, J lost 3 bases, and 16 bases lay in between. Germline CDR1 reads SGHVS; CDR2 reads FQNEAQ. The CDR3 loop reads CASSLESGHGGYEQYF. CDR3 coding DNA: TGTGCCAGCAGCTTAGAGAGCGGGCATGGGGGCTACGAGCAGTACTTC.

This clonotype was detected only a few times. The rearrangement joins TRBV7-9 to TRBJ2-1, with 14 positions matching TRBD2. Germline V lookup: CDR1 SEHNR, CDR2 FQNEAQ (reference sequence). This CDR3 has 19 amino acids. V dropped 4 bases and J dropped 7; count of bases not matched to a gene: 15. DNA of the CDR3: TGTGCCAGCAGCTGGAGACTAGCGGGAGGGCTACGGAGTGAGAATGAGCAGTTCTTC. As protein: CASSWRLAGGLRSENEQFF.

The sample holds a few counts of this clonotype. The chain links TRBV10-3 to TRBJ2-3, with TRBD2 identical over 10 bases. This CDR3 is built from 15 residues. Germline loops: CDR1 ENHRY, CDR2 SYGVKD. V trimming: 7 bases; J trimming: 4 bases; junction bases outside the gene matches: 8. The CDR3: CAITFQAGGPDTQYF. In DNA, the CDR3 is TGTGCCATCACCTTTCAAGCGGGGGGGCCAGATACGCAGTATTTT.

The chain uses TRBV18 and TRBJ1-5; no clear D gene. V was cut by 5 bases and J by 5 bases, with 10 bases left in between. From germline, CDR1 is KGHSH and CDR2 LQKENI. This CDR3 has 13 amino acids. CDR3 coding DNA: TGTGCCAGCTCAACCGGGGAGGATCAGCCCCAGCATTTT. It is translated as CASSTGEDQPQHF.

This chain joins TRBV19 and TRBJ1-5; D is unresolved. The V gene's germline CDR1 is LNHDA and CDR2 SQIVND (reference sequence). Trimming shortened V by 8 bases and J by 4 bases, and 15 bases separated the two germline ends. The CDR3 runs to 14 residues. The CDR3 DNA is TGTGCCAGTGGAGCGTATCGTTTGAATCAGCCCCAGCATTTT. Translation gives CASGAYRLNQPQHF.

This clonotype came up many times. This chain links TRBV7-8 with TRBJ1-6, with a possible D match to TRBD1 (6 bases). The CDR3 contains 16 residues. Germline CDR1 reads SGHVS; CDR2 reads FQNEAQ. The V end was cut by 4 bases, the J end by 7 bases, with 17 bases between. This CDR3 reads CASSYSAGQGNSPLHF. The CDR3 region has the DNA TGTGCCAGCAGCTACAGCGCGGGGCAGGGGAATTCACCCCTCCACTTT. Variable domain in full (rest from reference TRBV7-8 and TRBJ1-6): GAGVSQSPRYKVAKRGQDVALRCDPISGHVSLFWYQQALGQGPEFLTYFQNEAQLDKSGLPSDRFFAERPEGSVSTLKIQRTQQEDSAVYLCASSYSAGQGNSPLHFGNGTRLTVT.

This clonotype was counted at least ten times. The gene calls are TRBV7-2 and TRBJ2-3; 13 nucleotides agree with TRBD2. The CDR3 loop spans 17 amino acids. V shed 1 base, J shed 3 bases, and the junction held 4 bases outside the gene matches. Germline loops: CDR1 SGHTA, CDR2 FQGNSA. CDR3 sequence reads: CASSLVGLAGVTDTQYF. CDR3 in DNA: TGTGCCAGCAGCTTAGTAGGACTAGCGGGAGTTACAGATACGCAGTATTTT.

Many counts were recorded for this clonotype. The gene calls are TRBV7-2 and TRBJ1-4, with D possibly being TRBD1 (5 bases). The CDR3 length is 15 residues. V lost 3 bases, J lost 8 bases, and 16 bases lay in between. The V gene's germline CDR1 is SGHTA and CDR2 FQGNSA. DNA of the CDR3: TGTGCCAGCAGCTTGTTTAGTTGGGGGTCCGAAAAACTGTTTTTT. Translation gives CASSLFSWGSEKLFF.

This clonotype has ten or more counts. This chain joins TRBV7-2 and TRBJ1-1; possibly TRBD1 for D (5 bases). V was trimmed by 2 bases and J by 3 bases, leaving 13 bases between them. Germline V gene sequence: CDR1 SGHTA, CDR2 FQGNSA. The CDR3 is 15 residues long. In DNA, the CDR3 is TGTGCCAGCAGCTTAAAATGGGGCCAGCACACTGAAGCTTTCTTT. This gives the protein CASSLKWGQHTEAFF.